In this sample, the clone carrying this T cell receptor (beta chain) turned up a few times. The sample comes from a study of beta chain features in type 1 diabetes. The sequenced template was cDNA made from the entire isolated RNA. Using immunoSEQ multiplex PCR, the repertoire was profiled, and TCRdb retains in-frame clones only, with some absent. Among hundreds of thousands of clones listed, 7.5% to 10% were seen once. The CDR3 runs to 20 residues. V gave up 6 bases and J gave up 1 base, with 25 bases separating them. CDR1 MNHEY and CDR2 SMNVEV come from the germline V gene (reference sequence). Sequencing was carried out using naive CD4+ T cells from blood. The clonotype was recovered from a woman younger than 35 in good health. The chain has TRBV27 and TRBJ2-6, with a weak D call TRBD1 (5 bases). CDR3 loop: CASSSFRPSGPRSGANVLTF. As DNA, the CDR3 is TGTGCCAGCAGCTCATTCCGCCCGTCAGGGCCGAGGTCTGGGGCCAACGTCCTGACTTTC.